A single sample is the source of the 18 T cell receptor beta chains below, sequenced in a study of beta chain features in type 1 diabetes. Points from the study as a whole: Researchers report that Type 1 diabetes patients had moderately but significantly shorter TCRB CDR3s across all four CD4+ subsets.

cDNA synthesis used the whole RNA isolate, giving expressed TCRB sequences. The method was immunoSEQ multiplex PCR; TCRdb's version includes in-frame clones alone and lacks a portion of them. The sample contains some 350,000 clones, around a tenth of which appear only once. Their antigens remain unidentified. Sequenced: central memory CD4+ T cells from blood. The receptor source for this set is a man aged 25 to 45 with type 1 diabetes.

This chain joins TRBV19 and TRBJ1-5, with 7 bases fitting TRBD1. CDR3 length: 13 amino acids. Germline V lookup: CDR1 LNHDA, CDR2 SQIVND (reference sequence). V shed 9 bases and J 7 bases; nucleotides not matched to a gene: 9. CDR3 DNA sequence: TGTGCCAGCTCCGGGACAGTTTCCCAGCCCCAGCATTTT. Protein: CASSGTVSQPQHF.

This clone appeared a few times. The chain employs TRBV30 and TRBJ1-2, with D unclear. V lost 0 bases and J 4 bases, leaving 12 bases between the germline ends. Germline loops: CDR1 GTSNPN, CDR2 SVGIG (reference sequence). This CDR3 region has 14 residues. This CDR3 is CAWSVQSGIYGYTF. The DNA of the CDR3 is TGTGCCTGGAGTGTACAATCGGGGATCTATGGCTACACCTTC. The entire variable domain, with the rest obtained from reference TRBV30 and TRBJ1-2, is as follows: SQTIHQWPATLVQPVGSPLSLECTVEGTSNPNLYWYRQAAGRGLQLLFYSVGIGQISSEVPQNLSASRPQDRQFILSSKKLLLSDSGFYLCAWSVQSGIYGYTFGSGTRLTVV.

This clone has a handful of counts. The chain has TRBV27 and TRBJ1-1; D remains ambiguous. V was cut by 6 bases and J by 0 bases, with 20 bases left in between. The length of the CDR3 is 17 residues. The V gene's germline CDR1 is MNHEY and CDR2 SMNVEV (reference sequence). CDR3 in DNA: TGTGCCAGCAGCCCCCTGAGGACCCATGTCATGAACACTGAAGCTTTCTTT. It codes for CASSPLRTHVMNTEAFF.

This clone was seen a few times. This chain joins TRBV5-4 and TRBJ1-1; tentatively, D is TRBD1 (5 bases). This CDR3 has 20 amino acids. Germline assignment: CDR1 SGHNT and CDR2 YYREEE (reference sequence). The ends were cut back, 1 base at V and 0 bases at J, with 25 bases in the middle. CDR3 DNA: TGTGCCAGCAGCTTGCGTTTGTTTGGGTCCTCTGGGGGAATGAACACTGAAGCTTTCTTT. The encoded protein is CASSLRLFGSSGGMNTEAFF.

This clone was detected only a few times. As DNA, the CDR3 is TGTGCCAGCAGCTTATGGCTAGCGGGAGGGTCCTACGAGCAGTACTTC. Translated: CASSLWLAGGSYEQYF. The chain uses TRBV5-6 and TRBJ2-7; 12 bases align to TRBD2. Trimming removed 2 bases from V and 1 base from J; junction bases left unmatched: 4. In germline, CDR1 is SGHDT, CDR2 YYEEEE. The CDR3 is made up of 16 amino acids.

This clone was found a few times. The J gene is TRBJ2-2, the V gene TRBV29-1; D ambiguous. This CDR3 comprises 11 residues. Germline CDR1 and CDR2: SQVTM and ANQGSEA. V was cut by 3 bases and J by 7 bases, with 6 bases left in between. DNA for the CDR3: TGCAGCGTTGATACTAACGGGGAGCTGTTTTTT. Its translation: CSVDTNGELFF.

As for this clone: An end of the junction does not agree with germline; a read error may underlie this. The chain uses TRBV7-3 and TRBJ2-2; 9 nucleotides match TRBD1. The CDR3 consists of 15 residues. Germline V gene lookup returns CDR1 SGHTA and CDR2 FQGTGA. In DNA, the CDR3 is TGTGCCAGCAGCCTGACGGGACAGGGCACCGGGGAGCTGCTTTTT. It specifies CASSLTGQGTGELLF. Supplemented by reference TRBV7-3 and TRBJ2-2, the full variable domain reads GAGVSQTPSNKVTEKGKYVELRCDPISGHTALYWYRQSLGQGPEFLIYFQGTGAADDSGLPNDRFFAVRPEGSVSTLKIQRTERGDSAVYLCASSLTGQGTGELLFGEGSRLTVL.

As for this clone: A read error may explain this, as a much larger clone is one base away. The chain is built from TRBV28 and TRBJ1-4; D is undetermined. V was trimmed by 8 bases and J by 8 bases, leaving 12 bases between them. Germline values: CDR1 MDHEN, CDR2 SYDVKM. The CDR3 totals 12 residues. CDR3 sequence (DNA): TGTGCCAGCCGCGAGCCTCAGGAAAAACTGTTTTTT. Its protein product is CASREPQEKLFF.

The CDR3 reads CASSLEMATGAATTYEQYF. CDR3 DNA: TGTGCCAGCAGCTTAGAAATGGCGACAGGGGCCGCGACGACCTACGAGCAGTACTTC. V is TRBV7-9 and J is TRBJ2-7; TRBD1 agrees at 8 bases. V lost 1 base, J lost 2 bases, and 16 bases stayed unmatched. Germline-derived CDR1 and CDR2 are SEHNR and FQNEAQ (reference sequence). The CDR3 has 19 amino acids.

Notes on this clone: Other DNA sequences in the same sample also yield this CDR3. The chain recombines TRBV7-2 with TRBJ2-7, with D tentatively TRBD1 or TRBD2 (5 bases each). V was shortened by 2 bases and J by 1 base, with 9 bases between the two germline ends. CDR3 length: 14 amino acids. CDR1 and CDR2 from the germline V gene are SGHTA and FQGNSA. Here the CDR3 DNA reads TGTGCCAGCAGCTTAAATGGGGGTTCCTACGAGCAGTACTTC. It codes for CASSLNGGSYEQYF.

This clone came up a few times. This chain uses TRBV18 with TRBJ1-4; D remains ambiguous. Germline assignment: CDR1 KGHSH and CDR2 LQKENI. The CDR3 is 16 residues long. Trimming cost V 1 base and J 8 bases, with 17 bases left between them. CDR3 DNA: TGTGCCAGCTCACCACAAGCAGGTGTGGAAGGCGAAAAACTGTTTTTT. It is translated as CASSPQAGVEGEKLFF.

The chain joins TRBV6-1 to TRBJ1-1; D gene uncertain. Germline-derived CDR1 and CDR2 are MNHNS and SASEGT. The V end lost 6 bases, the J end lost 1 base, and 12 bases lay between the germline ends. There are 14 residues in the CDR3. CDR3: CASRKGESNTEAFF. DNA of the CDR3: TGTGCCAGCAGGAAGGGAGAATCGAACACTGAAGCTTTCTTT.

This clone has ten or more counts. The chain recombines TRBV18 with TRBJ2-7; D could derive from TRBD1 or TRBD2 (7 bases each). V lost 3 bases to trimming and J lost 12 bases, with 15 bases between them. The germline gives CDR1 KGHSH, CDR2 LQKENI. This CDR3 is built from 12 residues. The CDR3 here is CASSPDREGWYF. The CDR3 DNA sequence: TGTGCCAGCTCACCCGACAGGGAGGGTTGGTACTTC.

V and J are TRBV6-6 and TRBJ1-1, with D perhaps matching TRBD1 (6 bases). CDR1 and CDR2 (germline): MNHNY, SVGAGI (reference sequence). This CDR3 is built from 14 residues. The germline V and J ends were trimmed by 5 bases and 4 bases, with 14 bases remaining between them. The DNA of the CDR3 is TGTGCCAGCAGTCCAAGGGACATTTTCACTGAAGCTTTCTTT. This codes for CASSPRDIFTEAFF.

In its sample, this clone was seen a few times. The chain is built from TRBV28 and TRBJ2-1; TRBD2 matches at 10 bases. The length of the CDR3 is 15 residues. J was trimmed by 3 bases and V by 3 bases; bases with no gene match: 2. The germline V gene has CDR1 MDHEN and CDR2 SYDVKM. The CDR3 nucleotides are TGTGCCAGCAGTTTTGCTAGCGGGAGCTACAATGAGCAGTTCTTC. Its translation is CASSFASGSYNEQFF.

This clone was seen at least ten times. This chain uses TRBV28 with TRBJ2-6; 9 bases agree with TRBD1. The CDR3 sequence is 14 residues long. J gave up 2 bases and V 8 bases, and 1 base lay outside the gene matches. The germline gives CDR1 MDHEN, CDR2 SYDVKM. DNA of the CDR3: TGTGCCAGCTGGACAGGGGCTGGGGCCAACGTCCTGACTTTC. This gives the protein CASWTGAGANVLTF.

V gene TRBV28 combines with J gene TRBJ2-7; 7 bases align to TRBD1. Germline V gives CDR1 MDHEN, CDR2 SYDVKM. The CDR3 totals 14 residues. The junction had 6 bases not matched to a gene; V was cut back by 6 bases and J by 1 base. The CDR3 DNA reads TGTGCCAGCAGCACAGGGGCCCATTCCTACGAGCAGTACTTC. Residues: CASSTGAHSYEQYF. Full variable domain (remainder filled in from reference TRBV28 and TRBJ2-7): DVKVTQSSRYLVKRTGEKVFLECVQDMDHENMFWYRQDPGLGLRLIYFSYDVKMKEKGDIPEGYSVSREKKERFSLILESASTNQTSMYLCASSTGAHSYEQYFGPGTRLTVT.

The table lists this clone with many counts. The chain has TRBV5-8 and TRBJ1-1; 8 nucleotides match TRBD1. CDR3 length: 15 residues. V trimming: 3 bases; J trimming: 4 bases; junction bases outside the gene matches: 8. Germline V CDR1 and CDR2: SGHTS, YDEGEE. The CDR3, as DNA: TGTGCCAGCAGCTACGACAGGGGAGGAGCCACTGAAGCTTTCTTT. This encodes CASSYDRGGATEAFF.